A single sample is the source of the 28 T cell receptor beta chains below, sequenced in a study of T cells in Graves' hyperthyroidism and ophthalmopathy. Amplification yielded TCR beta CDR3 regions, with RNA transcripts as the source. Using the HTBI primer set, a first-round RT-PCR was run on the TCR CDR3. Each CDR3 protein gets one entry after TCRdb re-called the multiplex PCR reads with MiXCR. The sample holds 300,000 or so distinct CDR3 sequences, roughly 21% seen once. Sequences were obtained from blood. Source of these receptors: a woman aged 50 to 60 with Graves' hyperthyroidism.

This clonotype was detected many times. The rearrangement uses TRBV5-6 and TRBJ2-4, with TRBD1 identical over 7 bases. CDR1 and CDR2 (germline): SGHDT, YYEEEE. The CDR3 runs 19 residues. V gave up 4 bases and J gave up 1 base; unmatched junction bases: 17. CDR3 DNA: TGTGCCAGCAGCGAGGGGGACAGTTTACCGTGGGGGGCCAAAAACATTCAGTACTTC. This translates into CASSEGDSLPWGAKNIQYF.

The chain joins TRBV9 to TRBJ2-3; D may match TRBD1 or TRBD2 (5 bases each). This CDR3 contains 13 residues. Germline CDR1 and CDR2: SGDLS and YYNGEE. Trimming took off 0 bases at V and 9 bases at J, with 11 bases between the two ends. The CDR3: CASSVGDAVTQYF. The CDR3 DNA reads TGTGCCAGCAGCGTAGGGGACGCAGTCACGCAGTATTTT.

The sample holds a few counts of this clonotype. V and J are TRBV15 and TRBJ1-2; D possibly corresponds to TRBD1 (6 bases). V was cut by 2 bases and J by 5 bases, with 6 bases left in between. This CDR3 spans 12 amino acids. Per germline, CDR1 LNHNV and CDR2 YYDKDF (reference sequence). The DNA for the CDR3 is TGTGCCACCAGCAGACAGGGGTATGGCTACACCTTC. Residues: CATSRQGYGYTF.

This clonotype was detected ten times or more. In DNA, the CDR3 is TGTGCCAGCAGTGGGGGGCCTCAGCCCCAGCATTTT. Translation: CASSGGPQPQHF. This sequence joins TRBV2 and TRBJ1-5; a weak D match, TRBD1 (6 bases). The CDR3 length is 12 residues. CDR1 and CDR2 from the germline V gene are SNHLY and FYNNEI. V lost 4 bases and J 6 bases, leaving 7 bases between the germline ends.

The chain uses TRBV5-1 and TRBJ1-6; the D gene is possibly TRBD1 (5 bases). Germline assignment: CDR1 SGHRS and CDR2 YFSETQ. The CDR3 runs to 17 residues. Trimming cost V 3 bases and J 0 bases, with 13 bases left between them. The CDR3 sequence is CASSSDSLSSYNSPLHF. In DNA, the CDR3 is TGCGCCAGCAGCTCAGACAGCCTGAGCTCCTATAATTCACCCCTCCACTTT.

This clonotype was recorded a few times. V gene TRBV6-5 combines with J gene TRBJ1-4; D is unresolved. Germline CDR1 is MNHEY and CDR2 is SVGAGI. The V end lost 1 base, the J end lost 8 bases, and 5 bases lay between the germline ends. The CDR3 has 12 residues. The CDR3: CASSYLDEKLFF. CDR3 nucleotides: TGTGCCAGCAGTTACTTGGACGAAAAACTGTTTTTT.

In its sample, this clonotype was seen many times. The CDR3 DNA reads as TGTGCCAGCAGCGGAGGGACTGCCAATCAGCCCCAGCATTTT. Its translation: CASSGGTANQPQHF. The V and J genes are TRBV28 and TRBJ1-5, with D possibly TRBD1 on 5 matching bases. The germline CDR1 and CDR2 sequences are MDHEN and SYDVKM. This CDR3 contains 14 residues. Between the trimmed V and J ends, which lost 6 bases and 3 bases, there was a span of 12 bases.

This clonotype was seen a handful of times. This may be a read error: a much more frequent sequence differs by one nucleotide. The chain is built from TRBV5-1 and TRBJ1-1; possible D gene TRBD1, 6 bases. Looked up from germline, CDR1 is SGHRS and CDR2 is YFSETQ. The CDR3 contains 14 residues. The CDR3 sequence: CASSTDRANTDAFF. The CDR3 coding sequence is TGCGCCAGCAGCACGGACAGAGCAAACACTGATGCTTTCTTT.

This clonotype was counted many times. The chain is built from TRBV28 and TRBJ1-5; perhaps TRBD1 as D (6 bases). V was shortened by 5 bases and J by 6 bases, with 8 bases between the two germline ends. CDR3 length equals 12 residues. The germline gives CDR1 MDHEN, CDR2 SYDVKM. The CDR3 sequence is CASSRGSQPQHF. The DNA of the CDR3 is TGTGCCAGCAGTAGGGGGAGTCAGCCCCAGCATTTT.

This clonotype was counted between two and nine times. This chain links TRBV7-3 with TRBJ2-5; D ambiguous. Per the germline V gene, CDR1 is SGHTA and CDR2 is FQGTGA. Trimming took off 5 bases at V and 1 base at J, with 8 bases between the two ends. CDR3 size: 13 residues. CDR3 bases: TGTGCCAGCAGCCCCACCTCCCAAGAGACCCAGTACTTC. Its translation is CASSPTSQETQYF.

This chain connects TRBV2 to TRBJ1-2; TRBD1 matches 7 bases. V was clipped by 6 bases and J by 4 bases; unmatched bases: 8. The CDR3 contains 14 residues. The germline CDR1 and CDR2 sequences are SNHLY and FYNNEI. The CDR3 region has the DNA TGTGCCAGCAGAACCGGGACAGATATCTATGGCTACACCTTC. This codes for CASRTGTDIYGYTF.

About this clonotype: Since a much larger clone is just one base distant, this may be a read error. The V call is TRBV6-1, the J call TRBJ2-1; D is undetermined. V lost 2 bases, J lost 4 bases, and 9 bases lay in between. The CDR3 sequence is 14 residues long. Germline loops: CDR1 MNHNS, CDR2 SASEGT. The CDR3 nucleotides are TGTGCCAGCAGTGAAAAGGACGGATACAATGAGCAGTTCTTC. As protein: CASSEKDGYNEQFF.

This clonotype turned up a few times. V is TRBV19 and J is TRBJ2-3; D unresolved. The CDR3 runs to 14 residues. Germline CDR1 is LNHDA and CDR2 is SQIVND (reference sequence). Deletions cut 6 bases from V and 1 base from J, with 11 bases between. DNA for the CDR3: TGTGCCAGTAGGACCCCCTTGGGCACAGATACGCAGTATTTT. Its protein product is CASRTPLGTDTQYF.

This clonotype showed up many times. The chain joins TRBV20-1 to TRBJ2-7, with no clear D. Trimming took off 0 bases at V and 9 bases at J, with 15 bases between the two ends. CDR3 length equals 13 residues. Germline CDR1 reads DFQATT; CDR2 reads SNEGSKA (reference sequence). As DNA, the CDR3 is TGCAGTGCTAGAGATCCAAGTCGGCGCGTGCAGTACTTC. This translates into CSARDPSRRVQYF.

In this sample, this clonotype turned up many times. The chain combines TRBV12-3 or TRBV12-4 with TRBJ2-3; 8 bases are a match to TRBD2. The length of the CDR3 is 16 residues. V trimming: 4 bases; J trimming: 3 bases; junction bases outside the gene matches: 9. CDR3: CASSYAGTRVTDTQYF. CDR3 DNA sequence: TGTGCCAGCAGTTATGCCGGGACTAGGGTAACAGATACGCAGTATTTT.

In this sample, this clonotype turned up a few times. The chain carries TRBV11-3 and TRBJ2-7; the D is unclear. This CDR3 region has 14 residues. Germline V lookup: CDR1 SGHNT, CDR2 YENEEA. V was shortened by 7 bases and J by 2 bases, with 15 bases between the two germline ends. CDR3 protein: CASTPTGVTYEQYF. In DNA form, the CDR3 reads TGTGCCAGCACCCCCACGGGTGTGACCTACGAGCAGTACTTC.

The V and J genes are TRBV12-3 or TRBV12-4 and TRBJ1-1; TRBD1 matches 8 bases. The CDR3 runs 14 residues. The V gene end was trimmed by 5 bases and the J gene end by 6 bases; junction bases not matched to a gene: 8. The CDR3 is CASSLLTGAAEAFF. CDR3 nucleotide sequence: TGTGCCAGCAGTCTCTTGACAGGGGCTGCTGAAGCTTTCTTT.

This clonotype was seen a few times. The chain couples TRBV7-9 to TRBJ1-1; D is uncertain. The CDR3 has 15 amino acids. The V end was cut by 1 base, the J end by 3 bases, with 12 bases between. Germline loops: CDR1 SEHNR, CDR2 FQNEAQ (reference sequence). The CDR3 is CASSLGLNRDTEAFF. CDR3 sequence (DNA): TGTGCCAGCAGCTTAGGATTGAACAGAGACACTGAAGCTTTCTTT.

In its sample, this clonotype was seen many times. The V and J genes are TRBV28 and TRBJ1-2; TRBD1 might be the D (6 bases). With 5 bases removed from V and 3 bases from J, the gap between germline ends came to 13 bases. The CDR3 has 14 amino acids. Germline V gives CDR1 MDHEN, CDR2 SYDVKM. The CDR3 protein is CASSTKQGYYGYTF. The CDR3 bases are TGTGCCAGCAGTACAAAACAGGGTTACTATGGCTACACCTTC.

This clonotype was observed many times. This chain's CDR3 is CASSRGDGNTIYF. DNA of the CDR3: TGTGCCAGCAGTCGGGGAGACGGAAACACCATATATTTT. The chain is built from TRBV13 and TRBJ1-3, with D uncertain. Germline V gene sequence: CDR1 PRHDT, CDR2 FYEKMQ (reference sequence). Trimming removed 6 bases at V and 4 bases at J, with 10 bases between. The CDR3 sequence is 13 residues long.

The V call is TRBV3-1, the J call TRBJ2-7; the D gene is possibly TRBD2 (6 bases). The germline gives CDR1 LGHDT, CDR2 YNNKEL (reference sequence). This CDR3 has 15 residues. Trimming removed 4 bases from V and 1 base from J, with 14 bases in between. CDR3 loop: CASSPGTRGSYEQYF. In nucleotides, the CDR3 is TGTGCCAGCAGCCCCGGGACTCGCGGATCCTACGAGCAGTACTTC.

This chain connects TRBV3-1 to TRBJ2-1; 7 bases agree with TRBD2. The CDR3 extends over 15 amino acids. The V and J ends lost 0 bases and 3 bases, in that order; junction bases with no gene match: 2. Germline values: CDR1 LGHDT, CDR2 YNNKEL (reference sequence). This CDR3 is CASSQDQRGYNEQFF. The CDR3 nucleotides are TGTGCCAGCAGCCAAGATCAGCGGGGCTACAATGAGCAGTTCTTC.

The V and J genes are TRBV6-6 and TRBJ2-7; unclear D gene. The CDR3 spans 13 residues. Trimming stripped 0 bases from V and 2 bases from J, with 5 bases between. Germline assignment: CDR1 MNHNY and CDR2 SVGAGI (reference sequence). CDR3 bases: TGTGCCAGCAGTTACTCGAGGACCTACGAGCAGTACTTC. Translation: CASSYSRTYEQYF.

The chain employs TRBV4-1 and TRBJ2-4, with 11 bases fitting TRBD2. Unmatched junction bases numbered 3, after V lost 2 bases and J lost 3 bases. The CDR3 extends over 16 amino acids. CDR1 is MGHRA and CDR2 is YSYEKL in the germline V gene. For the CDR3, the DNA is TGCGCCAGCAGCCAACCCCTAGCGGGAGGCAAAAACATTCAGTACTTC. Amino acid sequence: CASSQPLAGGKNIQYF.

The sample holds a few counts of this clonotype. The chain combines TRBV6-1 with TRBJ2-2, with 8 bases identical to TRBD1. The CDR3 length is 14 residues. Germline CDR1 is MNHNS and CDR2 is SASEGT. V shed 7 bases and J 6 bases; nucleotides not matched to a gene: 7. CDR3 bases: TGTGCCAGCAAACAACAGGGACAGGCCGGGGAGCTGTTTTTT. This gives the protein CASKQQGQAGELFF.

CDR3 amino acids: CASRAGHSTDTQYF. CDR3 DNA: TGTGCCAGCAGGGCGGGACACAGCACAGATACGCAGTATTTT. V usage is TRBV2 and J usage is TRBJ2-3, with D tentatively TRBD1 or TRBD2 (6 bases each). Trimming stripped 6 bases from V and 0 bases from J, with 10 bases between. Germline loops: CDR1 SNHLY, CDR2 FYNNEI. The CDR3 sequence is 14 residues long.

This chain uses TRBV7-2 with TRBJ1-5, with D possibly being TRBD1 (5 bases). This CDR3 is built from 15 residues. V dropped 5 bases and J dropped 4 bases, with 15 bases sitting between them. Germline values: CDR1 SGHTA, CDR2 FQGNSA. CDR3 DNA sequence: TGTGCCAGCAGCCCATCCGGGGGACCAAATCAGCCCCAGCATTTT. It translates to CASSPSGGPNQPQHF.

The rearrangement joins TRBV20-1 to TRBJ1-1, with 9 bases lining up with TRBD1. V lost 5 bases and J lost 4; bases outside the gene matches: 14. Germline V gives CDR1 DFQATT, CDR2 SNEGSKA (reference sequence). This CDR3 is built from 16 residues. The CDR3 bases are TGCAGTGCTCTCGTCTTCGGGCCGGACAGGGGCACTGAAGCTTTCTTT. It yields the protein CSALVFGPDRGTEAFF.